The text below deals with one T cell receptor beta chain. Its antigen is not identified. The data were obtained in a study of shared clonotypes between healthy human individuals. Study-level background: CD4 naive cells filled three plates per donor, CD4 memory three, CD8 naive two and CD8 memory one. Study results and limitations: Memory subsets had estimated richness that was generally smaller than that of naive subsets.

The data were produced by immunoSEQ multiplex PCR, yet TCRdb's version contains in-frame clones alone and is incomplete. This table holds approximately 530,000 clones, 90% to 97% found once. Trimming removed 2 bases from V and 1 base from J, with 9 bases in between. This CDR3 region has 14 residues. Germline V gives CDR1 GTSNPN, CDR2 SVGIG (reference sequence). The V gene is TRBV30, the J gene TRBJ1-5; unclear D gene. The clonotype comes from a woman younger than 45 in good health. The sample was naive CD4+ T cells sorted from blood. The subset: CD45RA+ positively selected. The CDR3 sequence is CAWSQQTSNQPQHF. The CDR3 DNA is TGTGCCTGGAGTCAGCAGACAAGCAATCAGCCCCAGCATTTT.